The 32 T cell receptor beta chains presented below share a single source sample, sequenced in a study of cytotoxic CD8 clonotypes in ibrutinib-treated CLL. Libraries were prepared by immunoSEQ multiplex PCR; TCRdb keeps only in-frame clonotypes and omits some of them. This sample has under 200,000 clones, with about four fifths found just once. The material was PBMCs, obtained after 12 months of ibrutinib treatment. These receptors came from a human donor with chronic lymphocytic leukemia.

The chain combines TRBV7-9 with TRBJ2-2; 9 positions agree with TRBD1. The germline V gene has CDR1 SEHNR and CDR2 FQNEAQ (reference sequence). V was clipped by 4 bases and J by 11 bases; unmatched bases: 8. The CDR3 consists of 14 residues. The CDR3 sequence: CASSSGQGVSELFF. The CDR3 bases are TGTGCCAGCAGCTCGGGACAGGGCGTCTCCGAGCTGTTTTTT.

This CDR3 is CATSRDRGVAGNHEQYF. The CDR3 coding sequence is TGTGCCACCAGCAGAGATCGCGGTGTAGCGGGGAACCACGAGCAGTACTTC. V gene TRBV15 combines with J gene TRBJ2-7; 8 positions match TRBD2. V lost 0 bases to trimming and J lost 5 bases; unmatched junction nucleotides: 12. There are 17 residues in the CDR3. CDR1 and CDR2 from the germline V gene are LNHNV and YYDKDF (reference sequence).

The chain carries TRBV6-5 and TRBJ1-1, with D maybe TRBD1 (6 bases). The germline V and J ends were trimmed by 2 bases and 0 bases, with 7 bases remaining between them. Germline lookup yields CDR1 MNHEY and CDR2 SVGAGI. The length of the CDR3 is 14 residues. The CDR3 reads CASSYGQMNTEAFF. CDR3 nucleotides: TGTGCCAGCAGTTACGGACAGATGAACACTGAAGCTTTCTTT.

The chain is built from TRBV9 and TRBJ2-3, with D perhaps matching TRBD1 or TRBD2 (5 bases each). Germline assignment: CDR1 SGDLS and CDR2 YYNGEE. CDR3 size: 16 residues. Trimming shortened V by 3 bases and J by 7 bases, and 21 bases separated the two germline ends. The CDR3 is CASSAYRDPGPNTQYF. The CDR3 DNA reads TGTGCCAGCAGCGCCTACCGGGACCCCGGTCCTAATACGCAGTATTTT.

The chain has TRBV7-2 and TRBJ1-3; TRBD1 might be the D (6 bases). V was shortened by 5 bases and J by 0 bases, with 11 bases between the two germline ends. This CDR3 region has 15 residues. CDR1 SGHTA and CDR2 FQGNSA come from the germline V gene. CDR3 DNA sequence: TGTGCCAGCAGCGTTGACAGGCTCTCTGGAAACACCATATATTTT. Translated: CASSVDRLSGNTIYF.

The chain recombines TRBV30 with TRBJ2-2; D is unclear. Germline V gene data show CDR1 as GTSNPN and CDR2 as SVGIG (reference sequence). Trimming cost V 0 bases and J 4 bases, with 6 bases left between them. The CDR3 has 13 amino acids. CDR3 region: CAWSVRSTGELFF. The CDR3, as DNA: TGTGCCTGGAGTGTACGAAGCACCGGGGAGCTGTTTTTT.

The chain employs TRBV5-1 and TRBJ1-4; D perhaps matches TRBD1 (5 bases). V shed 4 bases and J shed 6 bases, with 16 bases lying between them. Germline CDR1 and CDR2: SGHRS and YFSETQ. The CDR3 runs to 15 residues. The CDR3 is CASSPTGRVDEKLFF. As DNA, the CDR3 is TGCGCCAGCAGCCCTACGGGCAGGGTCGATGAAAAACTGTTTTTT.

The chain carries TRBV19 and TRBJ1-2; 7 nucleotides agree with TRBD1. With 5 bases clipped from V and 4 bases from J, the junction kept 10 bases outside the gene matches. Germline CDR1 reads LNHDA; CDR2 reads SQIVND (reference sequence). The CDR3 covers 15 residues. For the CDR3, the DNA is TGTGCCAGTAGTCTTCCCCAACAGGGGAGCTATGGCTACACCTTC. It yields the protein CASSLPQQGSYGYTF.

Notes on this clone: The germline gene is not matched at one end of the junction; a read error may be the cause. This chain connects TRBV5-4 to TRBJ2-7; TRBD1 is a possible D gene (5 bases). There are 15 residues in the CDR3. Per germline, CDR1 SGHNT and CDR2 YYREEE (reference sequence). This CDR3 reads CASSQDGHLSYEQYF. The CDR3 DNA follows: TGCGCCAGCAGCCAAGACGGACACCTCTCCTACGAGCAGTACTTC.

The V call is TRBV13, the J call TRBJ1-2; D uncertain. This CDR3 spans 14 amino acids. Germline V lookup: CDR1 PRHDT, CDR2 FYEKMQ (reference sequence). Trimming removed 1 base from V and 4 bases from J, with 10 bases in between. The CDR3 sequence is CASSLDTSGYGYTF. The CDR3 region has the DNA TGTGCCAGCAGCTTAGACACGAGCGGCTATGGCTACACCTTC.

CDR3: CSVAGVDTQYF. The CDR3 DNA follows: TGCAGCGTCGCAGGGGTAGATACGCAGTATTTT. The chain is built from TRBV29-1 and TRBJ2-3, with a weak D call TRBD1 (6 bases). The germline CDR1 and CDR2 sequences are SQVTM and ANQGSEA. This CDR3 contains 11 residues. V dropped 6 bases and J dropped 5 bases, with 9 bases sitting between them.

This clone was recorded at least ten times. The rearrangement joins TRBV21-1 to TRBJ2-2. TRBV21-1 is flagged as a pseudogene. The CDR3 loop spans 18 amino acids. The CDR3 region is CASSKVAQVGFRTGELFF. Written as DNA, the CDR3 is TGTGCCAGCAGCAAAGTGGCTCAAGTAGGATTCCGAACCGGGGAGCTGTTTTTT.

The chain couples TRBV27 to TRBJ2-3; 7 positions match TRBD1. This CDR3 contains 13 residues. CDR1 is MNHEY, CDR2 SMNVEV, per germline (reference sequence). V shed 10 bases, J shed 4 bases, and the junction held 8 bases outside the gene matches. The CDR3 bases are TGTGCCACCAGACGTCAGGGGGCAGATACGCAGTATTTT. This codes for CATRRQGADTQYF.

The sample holds one count of this clone. This sequence joins TRBV2 and TRBJ2-5, with a possible D match to TRBD2 (6 bases). Germline assignment: CDR1 SNHLY and CDR2 FYNNEI. The CDR3 runs 13 residues. Trimming cost V 4 bases and J 5 bases, with 11 bases left between them. CDR3 in DNA: TGTGCCAGCAGTGGGGTCCGGGAGGAGACCCAGTACTTC. The encoded protein is CASSGVREETQYF.

The rearrangement links TRBV30 to TRBJ1-4, with no clear D. Germline loops: CDR1 GTSNPN, CDR2 SVGIG (reference sequence). With 3 bases removed from V and 10 bases from J, the gap between germline ends came to 21 bases. This CDR3 has 15 amino acids. CDR3 nucleotides: TGTGCCTGGAGCCCGGGGTTTTGGGCAGGCGTAAAACTGTTTTTT. This codes for CAWSPGFWAGVKLFF. The full variable domain, completed using reference TRBV30 and TRBJ1-4, is SQTIHQWPATLVQPVGSPLSLECTVEGTSNPNLYWYRQAAGRGLQLLFYSVGIGQISSEVPQNLSASRPQDRQFILSSKKLLLSDSGFYLCAWSPGFWAGVKLFFGSGTQLSVL.

This chain links TRBV5-4 with TRBJ2-3; 7 bases fit TRBD1. CDR3 length equals 15 residues. Germline V CDR1 and CDR2: SGHNT, YYREEE (reference sequence). V was clipped by 4 bases and J by 2 bases; unmatched bases: 7. The CDR3 DNA sequence: TGTGCCAGCAGCCCCGGACAGGTATACACAGATACGCAGTATTTT. Translated: CASSPGQVYTDTQYF.

The CDR3 DNA reads TGCAGCGTTGAAGATGGGACAGCTTTAGAAGCTTTCTTT. Encoded protein: CSVEDGTALEAFF. V gene TRBV29-1 combines with J gene TRBJ1-1; 7 bases are shared with TRBD1. CDR1 and CDR2 from the germline V gene are SQVTM and ANQGSEA. The CDR3 is 13 amino acids. V shed 0 bases, J shed 8 bases, and the junction held 6 bases outside the gene matches.

The chain joins TRBV11-2 to TRBJ2-1; D may be TRBD2 (5 bases). The CDR3 runs to 17 residues. CDR1 SGHAT and CDR2 FQNNGV come from the germline V gene. V was pared by 0 bases and J by 13 bases, with 25 bases between. The chain's CDR3 is CASSLDSGSMPYTPQFF. CDR3 bases: TGTGCCAGCAGCTTAGACTCGGGAAGTATGCCTTATACCCCCCAGTTCTTC.

The genes are TRBV7-9 and TRBJ1-6; D remains unclear. This CDR3 spans 14 amino acids. Germline V gene lookup returns CDR1 SEHNR and CDR2 FQNEAQ (reference sequence). V was pared by 1 base and J by 7 bases, with 8 bases between. DNA of the CDR3: TGTGCCAGCAGCTTAGATAGCAAGAATTCACCCCTCCACTTT. Amino acid sequence: CASSLDSKNSPLHF.

This clone was detected a few times. The V and J genes are TRBV12-5 and TRBJ1-1, with D possibly matching TRBD1 (6 bases). Per germline, CDR1 LGHNT and CDR2 FRNRAP. Trimming left V 3 bases short and J 0 bases short, with 8 bases between. The CDR3 is 14 residues long. CDR3 sequence: CASGFGQLNTEAFF. The DNA of the CDR3 is TGTGCTAGTGGTTTTGGACAGTTGAACACTGAAGCTTTCTTT.

The chain uses TRBV28 and TRBJ2-7; perhaps D is TRBD1 or TRBD2 (6 bases each). CDR1 is MDHEN, CDR2 SYDVKM, per germline. V was cut by 4 bases and J by 5 bases, with 15 bases left in between. There are 14 residues in the CDR3. The CDR3 sequence is CASSSQGGGDEQYF. The CDR3 DNA is TGTGCCAGCAGTTCACAGGGCGGAGGGGACGAGCAGTACTTC.

The genes are TRBV7-2 and TRBJ2-7; 16 nucleotides match TRBD2. Germline loops: CDR1 SGHTA, CDR2 FQGNSA. V lost 5 bases to trimming and J lost 7 bases; unmatched junction nucleotides: 8. The CDR3 has 16 residues. The CDR3 here is CASSPPGTSGRGEQYF. In DNA form, the CDR3 reads TGTGCCAGCAGCCCGCCCGGGACTAGCGGGAGGGGTGAGCAGTACTTC.

This clone was picked up a small number of times. This same CDR3 is encoded by further DNA sequences in the sample. This chain joins TRBV7-2 and TRBJ2-3; D possibly uses TRBD1 or TRBD2 (5 bases each). CDR1 is SGHTA and CDR2 is FQGNSA in the germline V gene. The CDR3 is made up of 16 amino acids. The V gene lost 1 base and the J gene lost 0 bases, with 11 bases spanning the gap. Written as DNA, the CDR3 is TGTGCCAGCAGCTTAGGTTCGGGGCCTAGCACAGATACGCAGTATTTT. The encoded protein is CASSLGSGPSTDTQYF.

This clone was counted a few times. The genes are TRBV2 and TRBJ2-7; D not certain. This CDR3 comprises 13 residues. Germline V lookup: CDR1 SNHLY, CDR2 FYNNEI. Trimming cost V 7 bases and J 2 bases, with 12 bases left between them. CDR3 sequence reads: CASKPGPTYEQYF. In nucleotides, the CDR3 is TGTGCCAGCAAGCCCGGACCGACCTACGAGCAGTACTTC.

This clone was seen just once. The same CDR3 is also encoded by other DNA sequences in this sample. The chain combines TRBV10-3 with TRBJ2-1; the D is unclear. CDR1 ENHRY and CDR2 SYGVKD come from the germline V gene. Trimming took off 0 bases at V and 4 bases at J, with 4 bases between the two ends. The CDR3 consists of 13 residues. The CDR3 spells CAISESTYNEQFF. DNA of the CDR3: TGTGCCATCAGTGAGTCGACTTACAATGAGCAGTTCTTC.

CDR3 coding DNA: TGTGCCAGCAGCTTAAGGGCAGACTCTGGGGCCAACGTCCTGACTTTC. Encoded protein: CASSLRADSGANVLTF. The chain joins TRBV7-3 to TRBJ2-6; no clear D. Germline V lookup: CDR1 SGHTA, CDR2 FQGTGA. V was trimmed by 1 base and J by 0 bases, leaving 7 bases between them. The CDR3 has 16 amino acids.

The chain combines TRBV27 with TRBJ1-4; D perhaps matches TRBD1 (5 bases). Trimming stripped 3 bases from V and 4 bases from J, with 24 bases between. CDR1 MNHEY and CDR2 SMNVEV come from the germline V gene (reference sequence). The CDR3 runs to 19 residues. CDR3 DNA: TGTGCCAGCAGTTTCCGGGACCCGGGGCCCCTAGTCAGTAATGAAAAACTGTTTTTT. Translating it yields CASSFRDPGPLVSNEKLFF.

The chain employs TRBV13 and TRBJ2-1; D not resolved. The length of the CDR3 is 12 residues. Between the trimmed V and J ends, which lost 0 bases and 6 bases, there was a span of 3 bases. CDR1 is PRHDT and CDR2 is FYEKMQ in the germline V gene (reference sequence). CDR3 DNA sequence: TGTGCCAGCAGCTTAGGCCCCAATGAGCAGTTCTTC. Translating it yields CASSLGPNEQFF.

V is TRBV4-3 and J is TRBJ1-1; 10 nucleotides agree with TRBD1. With 1 base clipped from V and 0 bases from J, the junction kept 8 bases outside the gene matches. CDR1 and CDR2 from the germline V gene are LGHNA and YSLEER. The CDR3 consists of 18 residues. The CDR3 DNA sequence: TGCGCCAGCAGCCAAGGTCATAGGGGACAGGGGATGAACACTGAAGCTTTCTTT. It yields the protein CASSQGHRGQGMNTEAFF.

The J gene is TRBJ2-1, the V gene TRBV5-8, with 12 nucleotides matching TRBD2. Germline CDR1 reads SGHTS; CDR2 reads YDEGEE. The ends lost 0 bases at V and 0 bases at J; junction bases unmatched: 4. The CDR3 totals 18 residues. CDR3 amino acids: CASSLVLAGGLSYNEQFF. DNA for the CDR3: TGTGCCAGCAGCTTGGTACTAGCGGGGGGACTCTCCTACAATGAGCAGTTCTTC.

The chain has TRBV7-2 and TRBJ1-5, with D possibly TRBD1 on 5 matching bases. The CDR3 contains 14 residues. Germline CDR1 reads SGHTA; CDR2 reads FQGNSA. Deletions cut 5 bases from V and 6 bases from J, with 14 bases between. CDR3 nucleotides: TGTGCCAGCAGCCGGGGGGGGGATGGTCAGCCCCAGCATTTT. This sequence encodes CASSRGGDGQPQHF.

The J gene is TRBJ2-1, the V gene TRBV7-3, with 10 bases fitting TRBD2. The CDR3 runs to 16 residues. CDR1 and CDR2 (germline): SGHTA, FQGTGA. J was trimmed by 5 bases and V by 2 bases; bases with no gene match: 6. In nucleotides, the CDR3 is TGTGCCAGCAGCTTATGGGTACTAGCGGGAAACAATGAGCAGTTCTTC. It yields the protein CASSLWVLAGNNEQFF.